The TCR beta chain under discussion was sequenced for a study of lymphopenia after photon versus proton radiotherapy (dated by TCRdb to between 2017 and 2020). About the full investigation: The immunological effects of photon versus proton radiation therapy were compared in patients with gastrointestinal tumors who developed high-grade lymphopenia. The roughly 21 patients in the cohort had gastrointestinal tumors, were treated with either photon or proton therapy, and subsequently developed lymphopenia. The study aimed to characterize how the two radiation modalities differ in their impact on the immune system.

The investigation overall reported the following: During treatment, patients who received photon therapy lost naive T cells and TCR diversity and gained effector/memory populations, whereas patients who received proton therapy remained relatively stable. Among patients across the cohort who died, overall survival time showed an inverse correlation with a larger post-nadir drop in TCR diversity. The survival association was assessed only in patients who died, and the authors presented better survival with proton therapy as a possibility rather than a demonstrated result. Once the lymphocyte count had reached its nadir, the repertoires of photon-treated patients showed oligoclonal expansion, particularly of CD8+ Temra cells, and this expansion drove the decline in diversity.

The receptor library was made with the immunoSEQ multiplex PCR assay. T cell repertoires were profiled by deep sequencing of rearranged TCR beta loci, alongside multiparametric flow cytometry. TCRdb limited this immuneACCESS table to in-frame rearrangements with V and J called. A share of clones is missing; checked studies link under half to unresolved V genes, and the rest is unexplained. A total of about 70,000 clones appear in this sample, about 90% of them only once. The ten largest clones represent less than 14% of the sample. Based on the germline V gene (reference sequence), the CDR1 and CDR2 sequences are SGHKS and YYEKEE. The CDR3 spans 15 residues, from the cysteine through the phenylalanine. The read is trimmed to its CDR3 DNA, 45 bases read in frame from base 1. V is trimmed back by 0 bases and J by 5 bases, and the junction contains 5 bases that no gene match accounts for. A word on this clone: Its antigen has not been determined. No qualities accompany the bases; no much larger clone lies one base away.

The rearrangement combines TRBV5-5 with TRBJ1-5, with TRBD1 identical over 7 junction bases. The sequencing here drew on peripheral blood, taken from a patient treated with proton-based radiotherapy. This receptor was obtained from a man aged 80 or over with esophageal cancer. The CDR3 corresponds to CASSLALRGHQPQHF. The nucleotide sequence is TGTGCCAGCAGCTTGGCCTTAAGGGGGCATCAGCCCCAGCATTTT.